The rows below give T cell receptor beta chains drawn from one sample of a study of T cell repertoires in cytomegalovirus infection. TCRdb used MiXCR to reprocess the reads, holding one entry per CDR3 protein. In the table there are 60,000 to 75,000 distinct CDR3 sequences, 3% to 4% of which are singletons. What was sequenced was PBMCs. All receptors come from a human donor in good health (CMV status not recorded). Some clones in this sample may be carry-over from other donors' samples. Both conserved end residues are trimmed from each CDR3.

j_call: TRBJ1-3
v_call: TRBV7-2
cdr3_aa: ASSFPSQISGNTIY

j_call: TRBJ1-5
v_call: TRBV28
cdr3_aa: ASTTAGTGFSADQPQH

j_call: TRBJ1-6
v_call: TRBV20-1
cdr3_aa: SARDSPQTSSYNSPLH

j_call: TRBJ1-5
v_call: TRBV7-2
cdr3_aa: ASSFGSNQPQH

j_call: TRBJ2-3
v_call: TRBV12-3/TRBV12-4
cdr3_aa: ASNPPMPADTQY

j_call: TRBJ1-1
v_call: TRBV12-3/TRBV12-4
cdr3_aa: ASSLANTEAF

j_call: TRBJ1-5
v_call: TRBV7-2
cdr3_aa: ASSFDRAVSNQPQH

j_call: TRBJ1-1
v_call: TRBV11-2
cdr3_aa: ASSHSANTEAF

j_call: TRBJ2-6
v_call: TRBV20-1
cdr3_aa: SAPGQRVNSGANVLT

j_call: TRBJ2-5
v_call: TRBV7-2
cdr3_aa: ASSLALAGSQETQY

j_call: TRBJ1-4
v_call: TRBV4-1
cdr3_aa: ASSQGRGRVGEKLF

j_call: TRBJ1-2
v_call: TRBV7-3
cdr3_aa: ASSSTGTYGYT

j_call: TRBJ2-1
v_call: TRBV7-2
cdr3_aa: ASSLSGLAGGLGNEQF

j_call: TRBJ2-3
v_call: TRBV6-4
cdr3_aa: ASSDSLGDTQY

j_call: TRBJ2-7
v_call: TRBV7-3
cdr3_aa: ASSLMFLASGSIYEQY

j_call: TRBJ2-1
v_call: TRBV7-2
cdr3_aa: ASSQSGQGDNEQF

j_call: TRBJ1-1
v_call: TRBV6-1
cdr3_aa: ASSGAVGTEAF

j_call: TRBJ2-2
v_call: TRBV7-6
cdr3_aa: ASSALAGGGTGELF

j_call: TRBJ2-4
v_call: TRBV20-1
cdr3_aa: SQGVAEKNIQY

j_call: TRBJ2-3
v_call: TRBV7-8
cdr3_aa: ASSFERGDTQY

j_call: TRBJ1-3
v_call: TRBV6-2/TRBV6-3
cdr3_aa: ASSELGDPGNTIY

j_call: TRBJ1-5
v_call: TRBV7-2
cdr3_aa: ASSLSAQTNQPQH

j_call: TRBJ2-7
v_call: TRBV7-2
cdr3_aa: ASSLKRGSSYEQY

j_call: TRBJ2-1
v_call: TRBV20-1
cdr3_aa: SATRTTTSLIDEQF

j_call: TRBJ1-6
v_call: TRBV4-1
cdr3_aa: ASSQMGGSPLH

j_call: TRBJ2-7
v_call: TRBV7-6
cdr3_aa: ASSSDTAYEQY

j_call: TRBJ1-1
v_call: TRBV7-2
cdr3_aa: ASSLRQGKVTEAF

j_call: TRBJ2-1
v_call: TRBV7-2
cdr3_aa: ASSRRTSGGWVHEQF

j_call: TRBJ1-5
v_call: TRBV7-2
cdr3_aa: ASSPNQGGNNQPQH

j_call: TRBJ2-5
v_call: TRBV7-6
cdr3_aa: ASSSRESKETQY

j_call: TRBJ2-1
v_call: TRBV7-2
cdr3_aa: ASSGTGTRNNEQF

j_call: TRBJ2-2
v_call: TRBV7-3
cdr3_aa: ASSPTGGSGTGELF

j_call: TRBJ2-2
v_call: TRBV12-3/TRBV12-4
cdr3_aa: ASSFWGGTGELF

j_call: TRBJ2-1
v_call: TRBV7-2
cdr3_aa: ASSLAGNSYNEQF

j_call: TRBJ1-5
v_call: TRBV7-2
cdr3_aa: ASSLDGGGSNQPQH

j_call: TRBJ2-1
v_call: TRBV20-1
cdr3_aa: SASFVDTPYNEQF

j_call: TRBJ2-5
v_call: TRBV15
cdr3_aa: ATESTSGRLKTQY

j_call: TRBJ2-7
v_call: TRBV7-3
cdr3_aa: ASSQQGSSYEQY

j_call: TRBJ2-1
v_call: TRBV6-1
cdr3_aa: ASSEAFAQDEQF

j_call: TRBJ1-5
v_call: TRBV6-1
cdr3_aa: ASRKQGNSNQPQH

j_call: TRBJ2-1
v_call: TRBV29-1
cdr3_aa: SVLRELGEQF

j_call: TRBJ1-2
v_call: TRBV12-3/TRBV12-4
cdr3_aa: ASSLAGVVYGYT

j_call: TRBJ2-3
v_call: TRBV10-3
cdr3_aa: AIRSGGSGDTQY

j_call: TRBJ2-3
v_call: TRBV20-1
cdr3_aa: SAPRTGRDTQY

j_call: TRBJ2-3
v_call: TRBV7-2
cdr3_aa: ASSPRLTDTQY

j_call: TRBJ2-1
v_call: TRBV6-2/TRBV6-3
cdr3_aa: ASSPPRKGINNEQF

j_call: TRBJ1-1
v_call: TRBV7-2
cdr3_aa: ASSFAGRYTEAF

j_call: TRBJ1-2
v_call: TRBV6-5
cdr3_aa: ASSYSGTGTYGYT

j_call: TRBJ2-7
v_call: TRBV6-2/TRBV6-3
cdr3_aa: ASMGPYEQY

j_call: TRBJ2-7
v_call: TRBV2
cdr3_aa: ASRSGGYEQY

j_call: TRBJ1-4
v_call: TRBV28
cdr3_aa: ASSSGVYEKLF

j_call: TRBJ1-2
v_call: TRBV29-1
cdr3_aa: SAVMTADYT

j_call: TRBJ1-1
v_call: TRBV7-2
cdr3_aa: ASSLRRLLGDTEAF

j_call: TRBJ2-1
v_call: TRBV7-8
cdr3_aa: ASSPFSAGHNEQF

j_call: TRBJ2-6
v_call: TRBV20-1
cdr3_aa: SAESSFSGANVLT